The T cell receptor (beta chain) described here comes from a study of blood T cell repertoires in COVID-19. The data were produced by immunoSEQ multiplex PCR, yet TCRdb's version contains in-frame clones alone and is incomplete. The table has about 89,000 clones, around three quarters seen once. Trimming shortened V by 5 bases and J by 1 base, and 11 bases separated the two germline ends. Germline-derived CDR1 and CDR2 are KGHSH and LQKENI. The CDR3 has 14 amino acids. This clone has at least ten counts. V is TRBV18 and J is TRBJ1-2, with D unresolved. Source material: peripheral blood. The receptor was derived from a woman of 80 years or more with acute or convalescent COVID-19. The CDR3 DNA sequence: TGTGCCAGCTCAGTACAGAAAAATAACTATGGCTACACCTTC. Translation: CASSVQKNNYGYTF.